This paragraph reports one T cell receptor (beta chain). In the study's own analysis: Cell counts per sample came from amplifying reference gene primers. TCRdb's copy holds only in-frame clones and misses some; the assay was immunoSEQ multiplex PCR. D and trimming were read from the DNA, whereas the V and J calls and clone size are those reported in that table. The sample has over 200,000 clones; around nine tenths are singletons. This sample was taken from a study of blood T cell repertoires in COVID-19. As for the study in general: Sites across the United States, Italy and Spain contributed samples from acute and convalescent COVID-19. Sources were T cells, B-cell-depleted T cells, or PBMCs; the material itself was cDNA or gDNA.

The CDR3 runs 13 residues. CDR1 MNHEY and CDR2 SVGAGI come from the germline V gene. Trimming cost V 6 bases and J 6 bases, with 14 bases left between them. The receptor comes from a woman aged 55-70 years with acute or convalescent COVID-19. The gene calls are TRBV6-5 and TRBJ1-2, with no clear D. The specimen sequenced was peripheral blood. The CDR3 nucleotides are TGTGCCAGCAGCAACGCGAGGGTCCATGGCTACACCTTC. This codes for CASSNARVHGYTF.